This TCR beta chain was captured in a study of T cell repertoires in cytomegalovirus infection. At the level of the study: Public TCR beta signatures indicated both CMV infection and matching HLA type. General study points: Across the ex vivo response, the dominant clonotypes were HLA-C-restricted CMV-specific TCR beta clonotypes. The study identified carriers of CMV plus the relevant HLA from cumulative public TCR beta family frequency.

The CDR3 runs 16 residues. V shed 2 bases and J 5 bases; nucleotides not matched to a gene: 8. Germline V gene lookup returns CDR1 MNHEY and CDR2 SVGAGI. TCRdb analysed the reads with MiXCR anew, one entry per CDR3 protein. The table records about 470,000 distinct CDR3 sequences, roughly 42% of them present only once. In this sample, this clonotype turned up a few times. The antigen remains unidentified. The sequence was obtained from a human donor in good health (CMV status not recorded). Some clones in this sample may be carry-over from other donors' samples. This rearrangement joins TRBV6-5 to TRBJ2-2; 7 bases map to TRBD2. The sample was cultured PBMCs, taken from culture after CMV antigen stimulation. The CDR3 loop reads CASSYGWSSGTGELFF. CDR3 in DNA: TGTGCCAGCAGTTACGGTTGGAGTAGCGGGACCGGGGAGCTGTTTTTT.